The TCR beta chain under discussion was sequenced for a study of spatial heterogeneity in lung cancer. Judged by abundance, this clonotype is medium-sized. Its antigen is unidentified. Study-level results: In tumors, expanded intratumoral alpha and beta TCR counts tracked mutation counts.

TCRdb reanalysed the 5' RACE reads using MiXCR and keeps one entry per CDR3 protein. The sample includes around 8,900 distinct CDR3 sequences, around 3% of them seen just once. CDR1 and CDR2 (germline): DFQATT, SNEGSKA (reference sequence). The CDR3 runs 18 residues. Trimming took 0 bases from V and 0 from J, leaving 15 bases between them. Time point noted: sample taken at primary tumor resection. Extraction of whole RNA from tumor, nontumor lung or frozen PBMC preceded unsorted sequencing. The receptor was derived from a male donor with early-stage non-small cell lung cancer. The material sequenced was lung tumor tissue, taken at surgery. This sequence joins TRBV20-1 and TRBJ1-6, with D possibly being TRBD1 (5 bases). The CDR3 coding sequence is TGCAGTGCTAGAGATGGGGGGAGGGCGAGCTCCTATAATTCACCCCTCCACTTT. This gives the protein CSARDGGRASSYNSPLHF.